These 29 T cell receptor beta chains were all obtained from the same sample, sequenced in a study of beta chain features in type 1 diabetes. Expressed TCRB transcripts were sequenced, since all the RNA that had been isolated was reverse transcribed. Produced via immunoSEQ multiplex PCR; TCRdb's table is partial and in-frame only. Here the sample spans roughly 290,000 clones, under 8.5% being singletons. Material: central memory CD4+ T cells from blood. Every receptor here comes from a woman younger than 30 in good health.

This clone has ten or more counts. V is TRBV5-1 and J is TRBJ2-1; D uncertain. This CDR3 is built from 11 residues. The V end was cut by 2 bases, the J end by 10 bases, with 7 bases between. Germline-derived CDR1 and CDR2 are SGHRS and YFSETQ. The CDR3 protein is CASSFKQEQFF. The CDR3, as DNA: TGCGCCAGCAGCTTCAAACAGGAGCAGTTCTTC. Looking up the rest from reference TRBV5-1 and TRBJ2-1 gives the full variable domain: KAGVTQTPRYLIKTRGQQVTLSCSPISGHRSVSWYQQTPGQGLQFLFEYFSETQRNKGNFPGRFSGRQFSNSRSEMNVSTLELGDSALYLCASSFKQEQFFGPGTRLTVL.

The V and J genes are TRBV5-1 and TRBJ2-3; no definite D call. V lost 4 bases, J lost 3 bases, and 18 bases lay in between. CDR1 and CDR2 from the germline V gene are SGHRS and YFSETQ. CDR3 length: 16 residues. CDR3 sequence: CASSPGNKVLTDTQYF. The CDR3 nucleotides read TGCGCCAGCAGCCCGGGTAACAAAGTGCTGACAGATACGCAGTATTTT.

The gene calls are TRBV6-6 and TRBJ1-1; D gene unclear. This CDR3 spans 14 amino acids. Between the trimmed V and J ends, which lost 7 bases and 1 base, there was a span of 13 bases. Per the germline V gene, CDR1 is MNHNY and CDR2 is SVGAGI (reference sequence). CDR3 sequence reads: CASKYGEANTEAFF. The CDR3 nucleotides are TGTGCCAGCAAATACGGTGAGGCGAACACTGAAGCTTTCTTT.

This chain links TRBV5-1 with TRBJ1-4; a possible D gene is TRBD1 (6 bases). Germline V CDR1 and CDR2: SGHRS, YFSETQ. The CDR3 runs to 13 residues. The V end lost 4 bases, the J end lost 5 bases, and 9 bases lay between the germline ends. The CDR3 DNA sequence: TGCGCCAGCAGCCCGGGACAAAATGAAAAACTGTTTTTT. This sequence encodes CASSPGQNEKLFF.

The V and J genes are TRBV5-4 and TRBJ2-5, with 9 bases aligning to TRBD1. V shed 6 bases and J 2 bases; nucleotides not matched to a gene: 5. CDR3 size: 14 residues. Germline values: CDR1 SGHNT, CDR2 YYREEE (reference sequence). The DNA for the CDR3 is TGTGCCAGCAACGAGGGACAGGGACAAGAGACCCAGTACTTC. As protein: CASNEGQGQETQYF.

This chain connects TRBV6-5 to TRBJ1-1; 8 bases match TRBD1. Germline CDR1 is MNHEY and CDR2 is SVGAGI. Trimming took 5 bases from V and 1 from J; bases not matched to a gene: 3. This CDR3 has 14 amino acids. The CDR3 loop is CASSTGTGNTEAFF. CDR3 nucleotide sequence: TGTGCCAGCAGTACAGGGACAGGGAACACTGAAGCTTTCTTT.

To note about this clone: A junction boundary mismatches the germline segment, possibly from a read error. This chain links TRBV7-8 with TRBJ2-7, with a weak D call TRBD2 (5 bases). The CDR3 runs 12 residues. CDR1 and CDR2 (germline): SGHVS, FQNEAQ. Here the CDR3 reads CASSLARGEQYF. In DNA, the CDR3 is TGTGCCAGCAGCCTAGCACGGGGCGAGCAGTACTTC.

This clone was observed a few times. The conserved final phenylalanine or tryptophan is absent from the CDR3, which likely points to a read error. It is unclear where the CDR3 begins or ends on the DNA, so no DNA is shown, and the CDR3 is as TCRdb lists it. V and J are TRBV27 and TRBJ1-4; the table's D gene call, TRBD1, was not cross checked with the DNA. The CDR3 length equals 11 residues, ends included. Germline V CDR1 and CDR2: MNHEY, SMNVEV (reference sequence). The CDR3 region is CASRDDRGTAI.

This clone has more than one count but fewer than ten. The rearrangement joins TRBV7-9 to TRBJ2-1; either TRBD1 or TRBD2 may fit D (5 bases each). The germline CDR1 and CDR2 sequences are SEHNR and FQNEAQ (reference sequence). Trimming shortened V by 6 bases and J by 2 bases, and 17 bases separated the two germline ends. The CDR3 is made up of 16 amino acids. As DNA, the CDR3 is TGTGCCAGCAGACCCCTTGAGGGGAGAACCTACAATGAGCAGTTCTTC. Translated: CASRPLEGRTYNEQFF.

V usage is TRBV4-2 and J usage is TRBJ2-2; D unclear. Trimming pared 4 bases from V and 0 bases from J, leaving 15 bases between. The CDR3 has 17 residues. Germline CDR1 LGHNA, CDR2 YNFKEQ. CDR3 nucleotide sequence: TGTGCCAGCAGCCCGCAGCCCAGGACGACGAACACCGGGGAGCTGTTTTTT. It is translated as CASSPQPRTTNTGELFF.

The J gene is TRBJ1-1, the V gene TRBV14; 7 bases match TRBD1. Trimming removed 2 bases from V and 6 bases from J; junction bases left unmatched: 3. The CDR3 has 13 amino acids. Germline CDR1 reads SGHDN; CDR2 reads FVKESK. The CDR3 loop reads CASSQFRGAEAFF. CDR3 nucleotide sequence: TGTGCCAGCAGCCAATTCAGGGGGGCTGAAGCTTTCTTT. The entire variable domain, with the rest obtained from reference TRBV14 and TRBJ1-1, is as follows: EAGVTQFPSHSVIEKGQTVTLRCDPISGHDNLYWYRRVMGKEIKFLLHFVKESKQDESGMPNNRFLAERTGGTYSTLKVQPAELEDSGVYFCASSQFRGAEAFFGQGTRLTVV.

This clone was detected only a few times. The chain combines TRBV9 with TRBJ2-3, with 13 bases lining up with TRBD2. The CDR3 is 19 residues long. The V gene end was trimmed by 4 bases and the J gene end by 5 bases; junction bases not matched to a gene: 16. From germline, CDR1 is SGDLS and CDR2 YYNGEE. The CDR3 loop reads CASSPHPRGTSGNVDTQYF. CDR3 bases: TGTGCCAGCAGCCCCCACCCCCGCGGGACTAGCGGGAATGTAGATACGCAGTATTTT. The full variable domain, in which reference TRBV9 and TRBJ2-3 provide the parts outside the CDR3, is DSGVTQTPKHLITATGQRVTLRCSPRSGDLSVYWYQQSLDQGLQFLIQYYNGEERAKGNILERFSAQQFPDLHSELNLSSLELGDSALYFCASSPHPRGTSGNVDTQYFGPGTRLTVL.

This clone appeared a few times. This chain uses TRBV6-5 with TRBJ2-7, with TRBD1 matching over 8 bases. CDR1 and CDR2 from the germline V gene are MNHEY and SVGAGI. The CDR3 length is 15 residues. V gave up 1 base and J gave up 5 bases; unmatched junction bases: 7. The CDR3 nucleotides are TGTGCCAGCAGTTACTTAGACAGGGGACCCCACGAGCAGTACTTC. It codes for CASSYLDRGPHEQYF.

V usage is TRBV7-3 and J usage is TRBJ2-6; D gene unclear. CDR1 and CDR2 from the germline V gene are SGHTA and FQGTGA. The CDR3 sequence is 15 residues long. V shed 1 base and J shed 1 base, with 5 bases lying between them. The CDR3 coding sequence is TGTGCCAGCAGCTTAAGCAGGTCTGGGGCCAACGTCCTGACTTTC. This translates into CASSLSRSGANVLTF.

The V call is TRBV6-6, the J call TRBJ2-3; D gene unclear. There are 11 residues in the CDR3. Germline V CDR1 and CDR2: MNHNY, SVGAGI (reference sequence). V dropped 5 bases and J dropped 6 bases, with 6 bases sitting between them. CDR3 sequence reads: CASSPRDTQYF. CDR3 DNA: TGTGCCAGCAGTCCGAGGGATACGCAGTATTTT.

There are a few counts of this clone. The rearrangement uses TRBV27 and TRBJ2-3, with D perhaps matching TRBD2 (6 bases). Trimming shortened V by 7 bases and J by 2 bases, and 13 bases separated the two germline ends. Germline V gene sequence: CDR1 MNHEY, CDR2 SMNVEV (reference sequence). This CDR3 has 14 residues. The CDR3 DNA reads TGTGCCAGCAAACCGGGACTTTCCACAGATACGCAGTATTTT. As protein: CASKPGLSTDTQYF.

This clone has just one count. J is TRBJ1-6 and V is TRBV9, with 9 nucleotides matching TRBD1. The CDR3 has 18 amino acids. V shed 4 bases and J 0 bases; nucleotides not matched to a gene: 8. Germline values: CDR1 SGDLS, CDR2 YYNGEE. CDR3 DNA: TGTGCCAGCAGCCCGGGACAGGGTATTCTCTCCTATAATTCACCCCTCCACTTT. As protein: CASSPGQGILSYNSPLHF.

V and J are TRBV20-1 and TRBJ1-1, with D tentatively TRBD1 (6 bases). This CDR3 region has 11 residues. V lost 1 base and J 11 bases, leaving 11 bases between the germline ends. Germline V gene data show CDR1 as DFQATT and CDR2 as SNEGSKA (reference sequence). The chain's CDR3 is CSARGTGKAFF. The DNA of the CDR3 is TGCAGTGCTAGAGGTACAGGGAAGGCTTTCTTT.

The chain uses TRBV25-1 and TRBJ1-2, with 8 bases lining up with TRBD1. V lost 6 bases and J lost 2; bases outside the gene matches: 2. CDR1 and CDR2 from the germline V gene are MGHDK and SYGVNS. This CDR3 region has 13 residues. The CDR3 protein is CASRRTGNYGYTF. The DNA of the CDR3 is TGTGCCAGCAGGCGGACAGGGAACTATGGCTACACCTTC.

This clone was counted between two and nine times. The genes are TRBV4-2 and TRBJ2-3, with D maybe TRBD2 (5 bases). Deletions cut 5 bases from V and 6 bases from J, with 21 bases between. CDR3 length equals 16 residues. Per the germline V gene, CDR1 is LGHNA and CDR2 is YNFKEQ. CDR3 coding DNA: TGTGCCAGCAGCTTGGGTCCGGGATCCTCGGGGGATACGCAGTATTTT. Residues: CASSLGPGSSGDTQYF.

This sequence joins TRBV10-3 and TRBJ1-1; TRBD1 matches at 8 bases. This CDR3 has 14 residues. Trimming took 6 bases from V and 4 from J; bases not matched to a gene: 7. Germline CDR1 is ENHRY and CDR2 is SYGVKD. The CDR3 sequence: CAIRTGQGVTEAFF. The CDR3 nucleotides read TGTGCCATCAGGACCGGACAGGGCGTCACTGAAGCTTTCTTT.

This clone was counted a few times. This specimen includes other DNA sequences encoding the same CDR3. V is TRBV2 and J is TRBJ2-3; 8 nucleotides align to TRBD1. Germline CDR1 is SNHLY and CDR2 is FYNNEI. V dropped 6 bases and J dropped 4; count of bases not matched to a gene: 3. The CDR3 sequence is 13 residues long. The CDR3 DNA reads as TGTGCCAGCAGCTCACAGGGGGCAGATACGCAGTATTTT. Its translation is CASSSQGADTQYF.

The chain is built from TRBV6-5 and TRBJ2-2; TRBD1 or TRBD2 may be the D gene (6 bases each). V lost 8 bases to trimming and J lost 5 bases, with 9 bases between them. In germline, CDR1 is MNHEY, CDR2 SVGAGI. The CDR3 runs to 12 residues. The CDR3 DNA sequence: TGTGCCAGCCGAGGGGGGACCGGGGAGCTGTTTTTT. This gives the protein CASRGGTGELFF.

The J gene is TRBJ2-1, the V gene TRBV4-1; D might be TRBD2 (6 bases). This CDR3 has 15 amino acids. The germline V gene has CDR1 MGHRA and CDR2 YSYEKL. V shed 4 bases and J shed 6 bases, with 16 bases lying between them. Written as DNA, the CDR3 is TGCGCCAGCAGCCGCGGCAGGGAGCGGGTCAATGAGCAGTTCTTC. It is translated as CASSRGRERVNEQFF.

V gene TRBV2 combines with J gene TRBJ1-5; D uncertain. CDR1 and CDR2 from the germline V gene are SNHLY and FYNNEI. The CDR3 runs to 14 residues. V was trimmed by 4 bases and J by 6 bases, leaving 13 bases between them. DNA of the CDR3: TGTGCCAGCAGTGTTTCGGGGTCGGGTCAGCCCCAGCATTTT. Protein product: CASSVSGSGQPQHF.

This clone was seen a few times. In DNA, the CDR3 is TGCGCCAGCAGCACTGGGACAGGGGATATCTATGGCTACACCTTC. Translating gives CASSTGTGDIYGYTF. The gene calls are TRBV4-3 and TRBJ1-2, with 10 nucleotides matching TRBD1. Unmatched junction bases numbered 7, after V lost 5 bases and J lost 4 bases. The CDR3 is 15 amino acids. The germline gives CDR1 LGHNA, CDR2 YSLEER.

The table lists this clone with a few counts. This chain uses TRBV20-1 with TRBJ1-2; D unresolved. V was pared by 4 bases and J by 5 bases, with 8 bases between. This CDR3 region has 11 residues. Germline V lookup: CDR1 DFQATT, CDR2 SNEGSKA (reference sequence). The CDR3 sequence is CSAIFEYGYTF. The CDR3 DNA sequence: TGCAGTGCTATCTTTGAGTATGGCTACACCTTC.

The V and J genes are TRBV5-1 and TRBJ2-7; 11 nucleotides line up with TRBD1. The V gene end was trimmed by 4 bases and the J gene end by 5 bases; junction bases not matched to a gene: 5. CDR1 SGHRS and CDR2 YFSETQ come from the germline V gene. This CDR3 has 14 residues. In DNA form, the CDR3 reads TGCGCCAGCAGCCCCAGGACAGGGGGCGACGAGCAGTACTTC. Its translation: CASSPRTGGDEQYF. Full variable domain (remainder filled in from reference TRBV5-1 and TRBJ2-7): KAGVTQTPRYLIKTRGQQVTLSCSPISGHRSVSWYQQTPGQGLQFLFEYFSETQRNKGNFPGRFSGRQFSNSRSEMNVSTLELGDSALYLCASSPRTGGDEQYFGPGTRLTVT.

As DNA, the CDR3 is TGTGCCAGCACCCTACATCGAGGAAGGGAGCTGTTTTTT. Its protein product is CASTLHRGRELFF. The chain uses TRBV6-5 and TRBJ2-2; D remains ambiguous. V shed 7 bases and J shed 9 bases, with 15 bases lying between them. Germline V lookup: CDR1 MNHEY, CDR2 SVGAGI. The CDR3 spans 13 residues.